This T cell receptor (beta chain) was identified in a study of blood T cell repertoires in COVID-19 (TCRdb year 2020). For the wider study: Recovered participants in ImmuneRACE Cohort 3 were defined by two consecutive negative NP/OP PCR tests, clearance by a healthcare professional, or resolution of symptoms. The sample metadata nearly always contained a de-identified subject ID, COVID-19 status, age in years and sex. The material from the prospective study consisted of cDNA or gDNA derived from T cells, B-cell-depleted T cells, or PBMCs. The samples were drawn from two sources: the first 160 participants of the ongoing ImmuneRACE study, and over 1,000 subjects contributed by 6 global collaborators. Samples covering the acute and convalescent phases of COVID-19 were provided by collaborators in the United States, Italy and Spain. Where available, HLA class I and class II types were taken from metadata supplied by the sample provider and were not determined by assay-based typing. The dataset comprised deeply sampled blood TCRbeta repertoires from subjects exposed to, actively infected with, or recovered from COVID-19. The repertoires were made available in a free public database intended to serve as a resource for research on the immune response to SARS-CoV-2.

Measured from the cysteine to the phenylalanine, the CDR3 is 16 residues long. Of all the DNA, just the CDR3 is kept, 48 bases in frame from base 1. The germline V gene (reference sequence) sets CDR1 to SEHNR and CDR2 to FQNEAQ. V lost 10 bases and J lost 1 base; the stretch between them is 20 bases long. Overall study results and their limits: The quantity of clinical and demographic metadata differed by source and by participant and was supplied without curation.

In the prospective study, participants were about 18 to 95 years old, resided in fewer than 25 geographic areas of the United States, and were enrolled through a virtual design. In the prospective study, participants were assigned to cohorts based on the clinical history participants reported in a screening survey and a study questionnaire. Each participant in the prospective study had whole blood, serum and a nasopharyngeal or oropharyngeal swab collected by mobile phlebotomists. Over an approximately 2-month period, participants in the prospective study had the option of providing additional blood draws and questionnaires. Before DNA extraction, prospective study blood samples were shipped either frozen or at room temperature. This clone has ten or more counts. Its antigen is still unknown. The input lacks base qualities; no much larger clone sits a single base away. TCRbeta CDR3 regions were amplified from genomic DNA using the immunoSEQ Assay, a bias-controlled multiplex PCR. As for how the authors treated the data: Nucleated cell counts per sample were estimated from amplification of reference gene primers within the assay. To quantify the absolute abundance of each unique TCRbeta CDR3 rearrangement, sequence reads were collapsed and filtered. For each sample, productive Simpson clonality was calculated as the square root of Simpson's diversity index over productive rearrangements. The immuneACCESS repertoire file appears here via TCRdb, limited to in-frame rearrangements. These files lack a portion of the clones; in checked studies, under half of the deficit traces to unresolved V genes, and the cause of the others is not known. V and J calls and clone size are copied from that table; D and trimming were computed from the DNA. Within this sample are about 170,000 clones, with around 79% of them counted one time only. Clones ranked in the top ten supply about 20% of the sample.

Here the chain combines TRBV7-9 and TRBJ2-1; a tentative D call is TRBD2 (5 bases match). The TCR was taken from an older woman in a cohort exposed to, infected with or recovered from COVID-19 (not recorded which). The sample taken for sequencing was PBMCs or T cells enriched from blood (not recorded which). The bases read TGTGCCATACAATTCACCGCGGGTGCTTCCTACAATGAGCAGTTCTTC. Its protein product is CAIQFTAGASYNEQFF.